This is a list of T cell receptor beta chains from one sample in a study of control samples from healthy donors and cancer patients. Assay: immunoSEQ multiplex PCR; the TCRdb copy retains only in-frame clones and omits some. Among 110,000 or so clones listed, 83% were seen once. The sequenced sample was blood. The receptors originated from a woman in her forties or fifties in good health. CDR3s include the opening cysteine and the closing phenylalanine or tryptophan. Fields, in order: D gene, CDR3 length, J gene, V gene, CDR3 DNA, CDR3 protein. D genes are given only for firm matches.

TRBD1,15,TRBJ2-1,TRBV6-5,TGTGCCAGCAGTCGTGACAGGGAGAGCTACAATGAGCAGTTCTTC,CASSRDRESYNEQFF
-,13,TRBJ2-7,TRBV10-3,TGTGCCATCAGTGAGCCGTACAGGGCCGAGCAGTACTTC,CAISEPYRAEQYF
-,14,TRBJ2-2,TRBV27,TGTGCCAGCAAGGGAAATATGAACACCGGGGAGCTGTTTTTT,CASKGNMNTGELFF
-,14,TRBJ1-3,TRBV27,TGTGCCAGCAGTGAGGCAGGGGATGGAAACACCATATATTTT,CASSEAGDGNTIYF
-,15,TRBJ2-3,TRBV6-1,TGTGCCAGCAGTGAGGGGCCTAGCGGCACAGATACGCAGTATTTT,CASSEGPSGTDTQYF
-,13,TRBJ1-1,TRBV18,TGTGCCAGCTCACAAGAGATGGACGGGGAAGCTTTCTTT,CASSQEMDGEAFF
-,16,TRBJ1-4,TRBV21-1,TGTGCCAGCAACAAACCTCACAGGGTAAAACTCGAAAAACTGTTTTTT,CASNKPHRVKLEKLFF
-,16,TRBJ2-6,TRBV19,TGTGCCAGTAGACCAAACCGGGAGTCTGGGGCCAACGTCCTGACTTTC,CASRPNRESGANVLTF
-,15,TRBJ1-5,TRBV2,TGTGCCAGCAGTGGGAGGGCCGGGAGCAATCAGCCCCAGCATTTT,CASSGRAGSNQPQHF
-,15,TRBJ1-1,TRBV6-1,TGTGCCAGCAGTGAAAATACGGCAGAGAACACTGAAGCTTTCTTT,CASSENTAENTEAFF
-,15,TRBJ2-1,TRBV12-5,TGTGCTAGTGGTTTGGCCGCTGGGGGTCGTCGTGAGCAGTTCTTC,CASGLAAGGRREQFF
TRBD1,16,TRBJ2-5,TRBV7-2,TGTGCCAGCAGACCCTTAAGGGGGACAGCCAGAGAGACCCAGTACTTC,CASRPLRGTARETQYF
TRBD1,15,TRBJ1-5,TRBV15,TGTGCCACCAGCAGGAAGACAGGGCTCCCCCAGCCCCAGCATTTT,CATSRKTGLPQPQHF